This T cell receptor beta chain was captured by sequencing in a study of blood T cell repertoires in COVID-19. The CDR3 has 14 residues. V gave up 2 bases and J gave up 3 bases, with 14 bases separating them. The germline V gene encodes CDR1 SQVTM and CDR2 ANQGSEA. Generated by immunoSEQ multiplex PCR, the TCRdb table keeps only in-frame clones and is missing some. The table records roughly 300,000 clones, about 92% of them present only once. Each participant's cohort was designated according to participant-reported clinical history. Material for sequencing was PBMCs or T cells enriched from blood (not recorded which). The chain recombines TRBV29-1 with TRBJ2-7, with D tentatively TRBD2 (6 bases). The receptor was derived from a woman aged 25 to 39 who had recovered from COVID-19. The DNA for the CDR3 is TGCAGCGTTGAACCCTCATCCGGGGGCTACGAGCAGTACTTC. It is translated as CSVEPSSGGYEQYF.